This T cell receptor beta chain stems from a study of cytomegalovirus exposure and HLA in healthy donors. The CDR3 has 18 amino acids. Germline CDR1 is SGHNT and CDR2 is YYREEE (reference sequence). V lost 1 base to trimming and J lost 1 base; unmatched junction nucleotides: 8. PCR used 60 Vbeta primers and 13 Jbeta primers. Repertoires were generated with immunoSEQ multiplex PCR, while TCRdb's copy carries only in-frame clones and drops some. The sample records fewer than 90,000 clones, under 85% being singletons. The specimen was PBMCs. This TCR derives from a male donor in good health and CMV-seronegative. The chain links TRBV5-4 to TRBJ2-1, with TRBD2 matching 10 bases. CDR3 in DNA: TGTGCCAGCAGCTTGACCCGCACTAGCGGGGCATCCTACAATGAGCAGTTCTTC. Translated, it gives CASSLTRTSGASYNEQFF.